This is a list of T cell receptor beta chains from one sample in a study of T cell changes during pregnancy in multiple sclerosis. Assay: immunoSEQ multiplex PCR; the TCRdb copy retains only in-frame clones and omits some. In the table there are approximately 48,000 clones, roughly 94% of which are singletons. The sample here was CD8+ T cells from peripheral blood mononuclear cells, taken before pregnancy. These receptor sequences come from a female donor with multiple sclerosis, enrolled in a pregnancy study. CDR3s include the opening cysteine and the closing phenylalanine or tryptophan. Rows give clone size only sometimes, using once, few, many, or a class for an expanded clone.

abundance: .; v_gene: TRBV7-8; j_gene: TRBJ2-7; CDR3aa: CASSLTGTYEQYF
abundance: .; v_gene: TRBV18; j_gene: TRBJ1-1; CDR3aa: CASSPGGWNTEAFF
abundance: .; v_gene: TRBV7-2; j_gene: TRBJ2-5; CDR3aa: CASSLDEMQGKETQYF
abundance: once; v_gene: TRBV13; j_gene: TRBJ1-2; CDR3aa: CASSREKWGQGGLSDYGYTF
abundance: .; v_gene: TRBV19; j_gene: TRBJ1-1; CDR3aa: CASSASNTEAFF
abundance: .; v_gene: TRBV27; j_gene: TRBJ2-3; CDR3aa: CASSRGYTDTQYF
abundance: .; v_gene: TRBV19; j_gene: TRBJ1-5; CDR3aa: CASSWGVPNQPQHF
abundance: once; v_gene: TRBV9; j_gene: TRBJ1-1; CDR3aa: CASSVVHRGNTEAFF
abundance: .; v_gene: TRBV27; j_gene: TRBJ2-3; CDR3aa: CASSLTRSTDTQYF
abundance: .; v_gene: TRBV29-1; j_gene: TRBJ2-2; CDR3aa: CSVRGDGELFF
abundance: .; v_gene: TRBV4-1; j_gene: TRBJ2-2; CDR3aa: CASSQVVLAVAGELFF
abundance: .; v_gene: TRBV10-1; j_gene: TRBJ2-5; CDR3aa: CASSEASGGSETQYF
abundance: .; v_gene: TRBV27; j_gene: TRBJ1-1; CDR3aa: CASSRGGSLTEAFF
abundance: .; v_gene: TRBV11-2; j_gene: TRBJ1-1; CDR3aa: CASSFGGKLFEAFF
abundance: .; v_gene: TRBV4-2; j_gene: TRBJ2-3; CDR3aa: CASSPQAGLAGGSTDTQYF
abundance: .; v_gene: TRBV28; j_gene: TRBJ1-1; CDR3aa: CASSLDRLGQSEAFF
abundance: .; v_gene: TRBV4-1; j_gene: TRBJ1-4; CDR3aa: CASSQEGVGTGSTNEKLFF
abundance: .; v_gene: TRBV5-1; j_gene: TRBJ2-7; CDR3aa: CASRRTSGPYEQYF
abundance: .; v_gene: TRBV28; j_gene: TRBJ1-1; CDR3aa: CASSRQGRTTEAFF
abundance: .; v_gene: TRBV13; j_gene: TRBJ2-7; CDR3aa: CASSLGKHEQYF
abundance: .; v_gene: TRBV19; j_gene: TRBJ1-1; CDR3aa: CASSLRDIGSRYTEAFF
abundance: .; v_gene: TRBV27; j_gene: TRBJ1-2; CDR3aa: CASSGRQGANGYTF
abundance: .; v_gene: TRBV19; j_gene: TRBJ2-1; CDR3aa: CASSINRVNEQFF
abundance: .; v_gene: TRBV28; j_gene: TRBJ2-1; CDR3aa: CASSFPSSYNEQFF
abundance: .; v_gene: TRBV6-6; j_gene: .; CDR3aa: CASSGERSPYEQYF
abundance: .; v_gene: TRBV30; j_gene: TRBJ2-7; CDR3aa: CAWSLVSGSYEQYF
abundance: .; v_gene: TRBV27; j_gene: TRBJ2-1; CDR3aa: CASSFNGGYNEQFF
abundance: .; v_gene: TRBV7-8; j_gene: TRBJ2-1; CDR3aa: CASSLAGTGLGNEQFF
abundance: .; v_gene: TRBV29-1; j_gene: TRBJ2-3; CDR3aa: CSVKRENSLDTQYF
abundance: .; v_gene: TRBV9; j_gene: TRBJ2-7; CDR3aa: CASSVGDSSSYEQYF
abundance: .; v_gene: TRBV10-1; j_gene: TRBJ2-7; CDR3aa: CASSESKGLLEQYF
abundance: .; v_gene: TRBV28; j_gene: TRBJ2-7; CDR3aa: CASSSPLETGAYEQYF
abundance: .; v_gene: TRBV9; j_gene: TRBJ2-4; CDR3aa: CASSAPPGALAKNIQYF
abundance: .; v_gene: TRBV5-1; j_gene: TRBJ1-1; CDR3aa: CATRWTVMNTEAFF
abundance: .; v_gene: TRBV27; j_gene: TRBJ1-1; CDR3aa: CASRGGQGTAFF
abundance: few; v_gene: TRBV7-9; j_gene: TRBJ1-1; CDR3aa: CASSRRGDTEAFF
abundance: .; v_gene: TRBV2; j_gene: TRBJ2-5; CDR3aa: CASSGPYGGSREAQYF
abundance: once; v_gene: TRBV19; j_gene: TRBJ2-1; CDR3aa: CASSLLAGGFSYNEQFF
abundance: .; v_gene: TRBV7-6; j_gene: TRBJ1-4; CDR3aa: CASSQHQGPTNEKLFF
abundance: .; v_gene: TRBV5-5; j_gene: TRBJ2-7; CDR3aa: CASSHLVSGSHEQYF
abundance: once; v_gene: TRBV21-1; j_gene: TRBJ2-1; CDR3aa: CASSSFRGRGPFF
abundance: .; v_gene: TRBV7-9; j_gene: TRBJ2-7; CDR3aa: CASSLVLRGWYEQYF
abundance: .; v_gene: TRBV10-2; j_gene: TRBJ2-5; CDR3aa: CASSEGTSLETQYF
abundance: .; v_gene: TRBV30; j_gene: TRBJ1-5; CDR3aa: CAWSSGGGPQHF
abundance: .; v_gene: TRBV7-9; j_gene: TRBJ1-1; CDR3aa: CASSLPGRVAFF
abundance: .; v_gene: TRBV4-3; j_gene: TRBJ2-1; CDR3aa: CASSPALIASYNEQFF
abundance: .; v_gene: TRBV4-1; j_gene: TRBJ2-1; CDR3aa: CASSQVSGDNEQFF
abundance: .; v_gene: TRBV11-2; j_gene: TRBJ2-1; CDR3aa: CASSPRLAGAGWQFF